Described below is a single T cell receptor beta chain sequence and its context. This clonotype was observed many times. Its antigen is still unknown. No clone much larger than this one lies a single base away; base qualities are absent. This sample was taken from a study of Graves' ophthalmopathy and Graves' hyperthyroidism (dated by TCRdb to 2016 to 2019). About the investigation overall: Peripheral blood was collected before any treatment was given, at the time of initial diagnosis. Following sampling, methimazole starting at 30 mg daily was administered to hyperthyroidism patients, and high-dose intravenous methylprednisolone was administered to ophthalmopathy patients. The approximately 97 discovery patients were randomly divided into training and test sets at a 7:3 ratio. To tell Graves' ophthalmopathy apart from Graves' hyperthyroidism, and to predict which patients would progress to ophthalmopathy, the study relied on TCR beta repertoire signatures. The independent validation cohort included about 19 hyperthyroidism patients plus 17 patients who later progressed from hyperthyroidism to ophthalmopathy. In total, 135 blood samples were TCR-sequenced: approximately 40 ophthalmopathy, under 80 hyperthyroidism and about 17 hyperthyroidism-to-ophthalmopathy patients. To explore V-J signatures distinguishing ophthalmopathy from hyperthyroidism, a discovery set of around 100 patients (fewer than 45 ophthalmopathy, about 57 stable hyperthyroidism) was enrolled. In more than five hyperthyroidism patients, the T-cell repertoires found in thyroid tissue were compared with those found in blood. General study outcomes and caveats: Among expanded thyroid clonotypes with frequency above 0.001, most also showed up in blood, which suggests that blood repertoires may reflect the thyroid immune response. Sample size was not statistically predetermined, and group allocation was not concealed from the investigators. In validation, the model predicted ophthalmopathy progression with 70.59% sensitivity and 72.22% specificity; approximately 12 predicted patients were CT-confirmed with GO in a median of about 7.1 months. In cross-validation, the 13-signature model distinguished ophthalmopathy from stable hyperthyroidism with 85% to 90% sensitivity and about 81% specificity, and in the test set the corresponding values were roughly 80% and 76%.

Stable hyperthyroidism was defined as no progression to ophthalmopathy within 18 months of follow-up. Hyperthyroidism patients were newly diagnosed, with disease duration under 2 months, and aged 18 to 65 years. Patients with other autoimmune diseases, uncontrolled infections, pregnancy or lactation were excluded from the study. Clinical symptoms, serum thyroxine, TRAb, thyroid ultrasound and orbital computed tomography formed the basis of the diagnosis. Using Ficoll-Paque density gradient centrifugation, PBMCs were isolated from approximately 11 ml of fresh peripheral blood. Total RNA was extracted with Trizol reagent and quality-checked on an Agilent 2100 Bioanalyzer. The CDR3 has 14 amino acids, counting the end cysteine and phenylalanine. This entry keeps only the CDR3 DNA: 42 bases, framed from base 1. The CDR1 and CDR2 encoded by the germline V gene (reference sequence) are SEHNR and FQNEAQ. The V and J ends are trimmed by 5 bases and 3 bases, leaving 14 bases between them.

For repertoire sequencing, the TCR beta CDR3 regions were amplified from RNA transcripts. HTBI primers and the Qiagen OneStep RT-PCR kit were used in a first-round RT-PCR, which was followed by a second-round multiplex PCR, size selection and purification. Libraries were sequenced on an Illumina HiSeq2000 using paired-end 100 bp reads. The study's processing was this. Reads were processed with SOAPnuke, discarding reads with adapters, uncalled bases, mean Phred below 15, or no exact constant-primer or identifier match. COPE v1.2.5 was used to merge high-quality paired reads. Each unique nucleotide sequence was defined as a clonotype, and clonotypes were aligned to IMGT TRB V, D and J references with MiTCR v1.1. The analysis was limited to V-J combinations with a frequency above 0.0001, which together covered 98% to 99.2% of repertoires. A TCR clonal expansion and chaos score per V-J combination was defined as the ratio of F50 clonal expansion to chaos observed in the TCRdist matrix. Welch's t-statistics and random forest were used to reduce the features to roughly 14 V-J combinations, which were then used as input to a naive Bayes classifier. The Morisita-Horn index was used to measure how similar the thyroid and blood repertoires were. The public reads were run again by TCRdb, first through fastp at Q25 and then through MiXCR, and only productive beta chains were kept. Every distinct CDR3 protein forms one entry, paired with its most common genes and DNA. TCRdb, not the authors, supplied the V and J calls. The sample contains 350,000 to 450,000 distinct CDR3 sequences, around 21% of them found a single time. Of the sample, around 3% falls within the top ten clones.

Source material: peripheral blood. The chain is encoded by TRBV7-9 joined to TRBJ2-7; the D segment could be TRBD2, given 6 matching bases. The clonotype comes from a woman in her late teens or twenties with stable Graves' hyperthyroidism. Donor details come from another sample of the same person, matched by shared clones. The sequence in DNA is TGTGCCAGCAGCCCGGGACTTCGATACTACGAGCAGTACTTC. Its amino acids are CASSPGLRYYEQYF.